This T cell receptor beta chain emerged from a study of blood T cells in healthy people across ages. General study findings and limits: Investigators treated diversity estimates from one million T cells as underestimates.

Sample donors were healthy Caucasian individuals that came from Russia, aged roughly 6 to 95. Primed by a sample-barcoded 5' primer and a J-beta primer mix, a second PCR proceeded for about 6 to 12 cycles. Each cDNA molecule received a tag from a template-switch adaptor that had 12 random nucleotides. Each CDR3 protein is one row after TCRdb ran MiXCR on the 5' RACE reads. The sample has about 760,000 distinct CDR3 sequences, 25% seen once. In regard to this clonotype: What it recognizes is unknown. At one of its ends the junction is not consistent with the germline gene, which may arise from a read error.

CDR1 and CDR2 from the germline V gene are SGHRS and YFSETQ. This CDR3 comprises 14 residues. The same sample was also used in a study of T cells of mothers and their children. Per that study: Samples were provided by three healthy Caucasian mothers and their six children.

The V and J genes are TRBV5-1 and TRBJ2-7, with D unclear. Sequenced material: blood. This TCR derives from a boy aged 10-17 years in good health. The CDR3 region has the DNA TGCGCCAGCAGCTTGTCCAGGAACACCTACGGGCAGTACTTC. As protein: CASSLSRNTYGQYF.